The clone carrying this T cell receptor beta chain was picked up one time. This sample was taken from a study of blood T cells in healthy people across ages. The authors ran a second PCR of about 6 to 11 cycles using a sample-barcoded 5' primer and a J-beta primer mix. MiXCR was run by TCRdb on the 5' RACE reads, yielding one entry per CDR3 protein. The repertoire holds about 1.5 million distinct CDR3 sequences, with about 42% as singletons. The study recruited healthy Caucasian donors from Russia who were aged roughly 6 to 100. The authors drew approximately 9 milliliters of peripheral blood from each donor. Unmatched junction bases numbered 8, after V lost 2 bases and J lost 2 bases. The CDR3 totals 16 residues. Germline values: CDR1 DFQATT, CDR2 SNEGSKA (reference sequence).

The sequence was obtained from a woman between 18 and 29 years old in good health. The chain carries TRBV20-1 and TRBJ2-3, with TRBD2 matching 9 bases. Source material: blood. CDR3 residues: CSARFAAGGPTDTQYF. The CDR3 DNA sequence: TGCAGTGCTAGATTTGCAGCGGGGGGCCCCACAGATACGCAGTATTTT.